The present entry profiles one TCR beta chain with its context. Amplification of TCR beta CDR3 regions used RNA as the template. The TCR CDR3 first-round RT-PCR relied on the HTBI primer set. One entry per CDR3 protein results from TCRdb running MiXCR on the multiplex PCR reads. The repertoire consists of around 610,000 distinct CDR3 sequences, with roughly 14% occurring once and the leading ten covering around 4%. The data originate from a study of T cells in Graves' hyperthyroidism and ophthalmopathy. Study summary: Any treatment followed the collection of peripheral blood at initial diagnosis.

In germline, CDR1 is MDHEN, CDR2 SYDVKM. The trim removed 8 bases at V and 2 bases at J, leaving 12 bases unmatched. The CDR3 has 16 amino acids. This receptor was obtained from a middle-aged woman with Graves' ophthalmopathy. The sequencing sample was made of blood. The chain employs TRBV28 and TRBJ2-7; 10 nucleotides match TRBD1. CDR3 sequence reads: CASSLRPGTGAYEQYF. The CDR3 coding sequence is TGTGCCAGCTCCTTACGCCCCGGGACAGGGGCCTACGAGCAGTACTTC.